The clone carrying this TCR beta chain was found a few times. The target antigen is unknown. This sample is part of a study of cytomegalovirus exposure and HLA in healthy donors. This CDR3 is built from 13 residues. V lost 4 bases and J 4 bases, leaving 8 bases between the germline ends. The V gene's germline CDR1 is SEHNR and CDR2 FQNEAQ (reference sequence). 13 Jbeta primers and 60 Vbeta primers were used for the PCR. Using immunoSEQ multiplex PCR, the repertoire was profiled, and TCRdb retains in-frame clones only, with some absent. The sample lists about 150,000 clones; more than 60% were seen once. Study-level results: Immune exposure was documented only through CMV serostatus. A missense DCLRE1C variant was associated with V- and J-gene trimming of TCR beta chains in a later analysis, and an independent cohort replicated the association.

The J gene is TRBJ2-1, the V gene TRBV7-9; TRBD1 is a possible D gene (6 bases). The receptor was isolated from a woman in her thirties or forties in good health and CMV-seronegative. The source material was PBMCs. CDR3 region: CASSWTEYNEQFF. DNA for the CDR3: TGTGCCAGCAGCTGGACAGAGTACAATGAGCAGTTCTTC.